This T cell receptor beta chain derives from a study of T-cell memory formation after mild COVID-19. This clonotype was recorded a few times. TCRdb independently ran MiXCR on the 5' RACE reads; one entry per CDR3 protein. This sample has more than 450,000 distinct CDR3 sequences, with roughly 18% found just once. The CDR3 runs to 19 residues. V lost 4 bases, J lost 3 bases, and 14 bases stayed unmatched. This receptor was identified in an adult woman who had mild COVID-19 (a few samples of this study predate the infection). Cell type and time point are not known. The chain employs TRBV12-3 or TRBV12-4 and TRBJ2-1, with 11 bases that match TRBD2. Specimen: PBMCs or a T cell subset sorted from them (not recorded which). CDR3 nucleotide sequence: TGTGCCAGCAGTTCACACCGGGGACGGGGACTAGCGGACTACAATGAGCAGTTCTTC. It translates to CASSSHRGRGLADYNEQFF.